This T cell receptor beta chain was sequenced in a study of blood T cell repertoires in COVID-19. The CDR3 contains 12 residues. The germline V and J ends were trimmed by 9 bases and 6 bases, with 14 bases remaining between them. Per germline, CDR1 SNHLY and CDR2 FYNNEI. Data came from immunoSEQ multiplex PCR; TCRdb stores just in-frame clones and leaves some out. The sample includes about 310,000 clones, roughly 90% of them seen just once. Material for sequencing was PBMCs or T cells enriched from blood (not recorded which). The J gene is TRBJ1-1, the V gene TRBV2; tentatively, D is TRBD1 (6 bases). This receptor was taken from a woman aged 25 to 39 who had recovered from COVID-19. CDR3 amino acids: CASKTGTPEAFF. The CDR3 coding sequence is TGTGCCAGTAAGACAGGCACCCCTGAAGCTTTCTTT.